The table lists the clone carrying this TCR beta chain with a count of one. Per the study methods: Reference gene primer amplification in the assay estimated nucleated cell counts. Libraries were prepared by immunoSEQ multiplex PCR; TCRdb keeps only in-frame clonotypes and omits some of them. That table gives V, J and clone size, and the DNA gave D and trimming. The sample has 200,000 to 300,000 clones; 82% are singletons. The sample belongs to a study of blood T cell repertoires in COVID-19. Study at large: The samples span acute and convalescent COVID-19 from the United States, Italy and Spain. Sample material is recorded as cDNA or gDNA derived from T cells, B-cell-depleted T cells, or PBMCs.

After removal of 4 bases from V and 5 bases from J, the junction contained 11 bases not matched to a gene. The CDR3 has 16 residues. Germline V gives CDR1 KGHSH, CDR2 LQKENI. This sequence originates from a woman aged 55-69 years with active or convalescent COVID-19. This rearrangement joins TRBV18 to TRBJ1-5; 7 nucleotides agree with TRBD1. Sequencing used peripheral blood. Here the CDR3 DNA reads TGTGCCAGCTCACTCTCCGAGGGGGCCAGGGATCAGCCCCAGCATTTT. Translating gives CASSLSEGARDQPQHF.